This passage covers 25 T cell receptor beta chains from one sample sequenced in a study of cytomegalovirus exposure and HLA in healthy donors. The PCR had 60 Vbeta and 13 Jbeta primers. TCRdb keeps only in-frame clones here, not all; method: immunoSEQ multiplex PCR. The repertoire holds 200,000 to 250,000 clones, with 70% to 90% as singletons. Sequencing was done on a sample of PBMCs. The receptors originated from a man aged 25 to 40 in good health and CMV-seronegative.

V is TRBV9 and J is TRBJ1-1, with D perhaps TRBD1 (6 bases). Trimming pared 4 bases from V and 1 base from J, leaving 11 bases between. The CDR3 spans 14 residues. Germline CDR1 reads SGDLS; CDR2 reads YYNGEE. The CDR3 sequence: CASSPGHPNTEAFF. The DNA for the CDR3 is TGTGCCAGCAGCCCGGGACATCCGAACACTGAAGCTTTCTTT.

The chain couples TRBV7-9 to TRBJ1-4; no reliable D call. Germline V gene lookup returns CDR1 SEHNR and CDR2 FQNEAQ (reference sequence). Trimming shortened V by 1 base and J by 12 bases, and 15 bases separated the two germline ends. The CDR3 is made up of 14 amino acids. CDR3 in DNA: TGTGCCAGCAGCTTAGGGTCGGCCGGGATCCAACTGTTTTTT. Protein sequence: CASSLGSAGIQLFF.

The CDR3 reads CASSPIGGTDTQYF. The CDR3 DNA is TGTGCCAGCAGCCCTATCGGTGGCACAGATACGCAGTATTTT. This chain uses TRBV27 with TRBJ2-3, with D unresolved. From germline, CDR1 is MNHEY and CDR2 SMNVEV (reference sequence). This CDR3 contains 14 residues. V was pared by 6 bases and J by 1 base, with 11 bases between.

The V call is TRBV10-1, the J call TRBJ1-5; D is uncertain. This CDR3 contains 13 residues. Germline lookup yields CDR1 WNHNN and CDR2 SYGVQD (reference sequence). Between the trimmed V and J ends, which lost 8 bases and 2 bases, there was a span of 10 bases. The CDR3, as DNA: TGCGCCAGCCAGGTGAAGGGCAATCAGCCCCAGCATTTT. It encodes CASQVKGNQPQHF.

The chain uses TRBV5-1 and TRBJ2-7; 7 nucleotides match TRBD1. In germline, CDR1 is SGHRS, CDR2 YFSETQ. The CDR3 loop spans 13 amino acids. After removal of 3 bases from V and 3 bases from J, the junction contained 3 bases not matched to a gene. Here the CDR3 DNA reads TGCGCCAGCAGCTCCCGGGACAGCTACGAGCAGTACTTC. This translates into CASSSRDSYEQYF.

This chain uses TRBV6-6 with TRBJ1-6; 9 nucleotides align to TRBD1. CDR1 and CDR2 from the germline V gene are MNHNY and SVGAGI (reference sequence). The J segment lost 8 bases and the V segment lost 8 bases, leaving 4 bases of the junction unmatched. The CDR3 sequence is 13 residues long. CDR3 coding DNA: TGTGCCAGCTCGGGACAGGGAGATTCACCCCTCCACTTT. It specifies CASSGQGDSPLHF.

The chain recombines TRBV4-2 with TRBJ2-5, with D perhaps matching TRBD2 (7 bases). Between the trimmed V and J ends, which lost 1 base and 6 bases, there was a span of 15 bases. Per germline, CDR1 LGHNA and CDR2 YNFKEQ. The CDR3 loop spans 15 amino acids. The CDR3 loop is CASSQAGGPGKTQYF. In nucleotides, the CDR3 is TGTGCCAGCAGCCAAGCCGGGGGGCCAGGAAAGACCCAGTACTTC.

CDR3 amino acids: CASSVRTSGSYNEQFF. The CDR3 region has the DNA TGTGCCAGCAGCGTTAGGACTAGCGGTTCCTACAATGAGCAGTTCTTC. V and J are TRBV9 and TRBJ2-1, with 10 bases that match TRBD2. V lost 2 bases to trimming and J lost 1 base; unmatched junction nucleotides: 3. The CDR3 covers 16 residues. CDR1 and CDR2 from the germline V gene are SGDLS and YYNGEE.

The V and J genes are TRBV5-5 and TRBJ2-5, with 8 positions matching TRBD2. The CDR3 spans 15 residues. CDR1 is SGHKS and CDR2 is YYEKEE in the germline V gene (reference sequence). V was pared by 0 bases and J by 5 bases, with 6 bases of the junction left unmatched. CDR3 bases: TGTGCCAGCAGCTTGGACCCGGGGGGGCGCGAGACCCAGTACTTC. Its protein product is CASSLDPGGRETQYF.

V gene TRBV4-3 combines with J gene TRBJ2-1, with 9 nucleotides matching TRBD2. CDR3 length: 16 residues. The germline gives CDR1 LGHNA, CDR2 YSLEER. V dropped 0 bases and J dropped 5; count of bases not matched to a gene: 5. The CDR3 here is CASSQDQRGVHNEQFF. The DNA for the CDR3 is TGCGCCAGCAGCCAAGACCAGCGGGGGGTTCACAATGAGCAGTTCTTC.

The chain employs TRBV28 and TRBJ1-1; perhaps TRBD1 as D (5 bases). Germline CDR1 and CDR2: MDHEN and SYDVKM. The CDR3 is 16 residues long. V was pared by 7 bases and J by 0 bases, with 18 bases between. The CDR3 is CASTQYLGDMNTEAFF. The CDR3 DNA reads as TGTGCCAGCACCCAGTACCTAGGGGATATGAACACTGAAGCTTTCTTT.

J is TRBJ1-2 and V is TRBV10-1; D is unresolved. Germline CDR1 WNHNN, CDR2 SYGVQD (reference sequence). This CDR3 comprises 16 residues. Trimming pared 7 bases from V and 1 base from J, leaving 19 bases between. For the CDR3, the DNA is TGCGCCAGCAAGCAGGCGGGGAAGAAAGATAACTATGGCTACACCTTC. Translation: CASKQAGKKDNYGYTF.

This clone has only a few counts. J is TRBJ2-5 and V is TRBV4-1; the match to TRBD2 covers 8 bases. The germline V gene has CDR1 MGHRA and CDR2 YSYEKL. This CDR3 is 17 amino acids long. The V and J ends lost 4 bases and 5 bases, in that order; junction bases with no gene match: 15. The CDR3 nucleotides are TGCGCCAGCAGCCCCACACCGGGACTAGGGGTCGGGGAGACCCAGTACTTC. The encoded protein is CASSPTPGLGVGETQYF.

V and J are TRBV6-5 and TRBJ2-1; 7 positions agree with TRBD2. This CDR3 region has 14 residues. J gave up 4 bases and V 7 bases, and 7 bases lay outside the gene matches. CDR1 and CDR2 from the germline V gene are MNHEY and SVGAGI. As DNA, the CDR3 is TGTGCCAGCAAAAGGTGGGGGGGATACAATGAGCAGTTCTTC. The encoded protein is CASKRWGGYNEQFF.

V usage is TRBV6-1 and J usage is TRBJ2-1, with 8 bases matching TRBD1. CDR3 length: 15 amino acids. Unmatched junction bases numbered 9, after V lost 4 bases and J lost 7 bases. Germline loops: CDR1 MNHNS, CDR2 SASEGT. The CDR3 reads CASSGTPGQGNEQFF. The CDR3 bases are TGTGCCAGCAGTGGAACACCCGGACAGGGAAATGAGCAGTTCTTC.

The chain uses TRBV6-5 and TRBJ1-1; the D is unclear. The germline V gene has CDR1 MNHEY and CDR2 SVGAGI. The CDR3 loop spans 11 amino acids. Here the CDR3 reads CAVRTYTEAFF. The CDR3, as DNA: TGTGCGGTGAGAACCTACACTGAAGCTTTCTTT.

V gene TRBV5-1 combines with J gene TRBJ2-7; D is possibly TRBD1 (5 bases). The ends were cut back, 4 bases at V and 5 bases at J, with 16 bases in the middle. The CDR3 spans 14 residues. Germline V gene data show CDR1 as SGHRS and CDR2 as YFSETQ. The CDR3 loop reads CASSPPKGFDEQYF. CDR3 in DNA: TGCGCCAGCAGCCCCCCGAAGGGGTTCGACGAGCAGTACTTC.

The V and J genes are TRBV28 and TRBJ2-7; TRBD1 aligns across 11 bases. V lost 6 bases to trimming and J lost 2 bases; unmatched junction nucleotides: 6. The CDR3 loop spans 15 amino acids. Germline V CDR1 and CDR2: MDHEN, SYDVKM. In DNA form, the CDR3 reads TGTGCCAGCAGCAGTGAGGGACAGGGGGCCTACGAGCAGTACTTC. It translates to CASSSEGQGAYEQYF. Complete variable domain (other parts from reference TRBV28 and TRBJ2-7): DVKVTQSSRYLVKRTGEKVFLECVQDMDHENMFWYRQDPGLGLRLIYFSYDVKMKEKGDIPEGYSVSREKKERFSLILESASTNQTSMYLCASSSEGQGAYEQYFGPGTRLTVT.

J is TRBJ2-3 and V is TRBV4-2; D gene ambiguous. From germline, CDR1 is LGHNA and CDR2 YNFKEQ. This CDR3 comprises 16 residues. V was pared by 2 bases and J by 5 bases, with 17 bases between. CDR3 in amino acids: CASSQHKGPPGDTQYF. The CDR3 DNA is TGTGCCAGCAGCCAACATAAAGGCCCCCCGGGAGATACGCAGTATTTT.

This clone was detected once. The chain links TRBV18 to TRBJ2-7; 7 nucleotides line up with TRBD1. Looked up from germline, CDR1 is KGHSH and CDR2 is LQKENI. The CDR3 is made up of 16 amino acids. V lost 4 bases and J lost 2; bases outside the gene matches: 11. The CDR3, as DNA: TGTGCCAGCTCACTCGTTCCGGGACAGAATACCTACGAGCAGTACTTC. Its protein is CASSLVPGQNTYEQYF. The whole variable domain, filled in from reference TRBV18 and TRBJ2-7, reads NAGVMQNPRHLVRRRGQEARLRCSPMKGHSHVYWYRQLPEEGLKFMVYLQKENIIDESGMPKERFSAEFPKEGPSILRIQQVVRGDSAAYFCASSLVPGQNTYEQYFGPGTRLTVT.

The chain recombines TRBV11-2 with TRBJ2-7; 7 bases fit TRBD1. The germline V gene encodes CDR1 SGHAT and CDR2 FQNNGV. The CDR3 covers 14 residues. Trimming took 1 base from V and 5 from J; bases not matched to a gene: 5. The CDR3 bases are TGTGCCAGCAGCTTAGTTACAGGGGCACACGAGCAGTACTTC. The encoded protein is CASSLVTGAHEQYF.

The chain uses TRBV5-4 and TRBJ2-3, with a tentative D call TRBD2 (5 bases). The germline gives CDR1 SGHNT, CDR2 YYREEE (reference sequence). The CDR3 loop spans 15 amino acids. Between the trimmed V and J ends, which lost 4 bases and 0 bases, there was a span of 12 bases. CDR3 sequence reads: CASSDYDGSTDTQYF. CDR3 DNA: TGTGCCAGCAGCGACTACGACGGAAGCACAGATACGCAGTATTTT.

This chain links TRBV28 with TRBJ1-5, with D tentatively TRBD1 (5 bases). The CDR3 is 14 residues long. Looked up from germline, CDR1 is MDHEN and CDR2 is SYDVKM. The germline V and J ends were trimmed by 6 bases and 2 bases, with 11 bases remaining between them. CDR3 region: CASSLTVRNQPQHF. For the CDR3, the DNA is TGTGCCAGCAGCCTGACAGTCCGCAATCAGCCCCAGCATTTT.

The count of this clone is one. V gene TRBV5-1 combines with J gene TRBJ2-1, with D possibly TRBD2 on 6 matching bases. Deletions cut 4 bases from V and 6 bases from J, with 17 bases between. The CDR3 is made up of 15 amino acids. Germline loops: CDR1 SGHRS, CDR2 YFSETQ. In DNA form, the CDR3 reads TGCGCCAGCAGCCCAAGAAAGGGACTCCCCAATGAGCAGTTCTTC. Its translation: CASSPRKGLPNEQFF. Full variable domain (outside the CDR3, taken from reference TRBV5-1 and TRBJ2-1): KAGVTQTPRYLIKTRGQQVTLSCSPISGHRSVSWYQQTPGQGLQFLFEYFSETQRNKGNFPGRFSGRQFSNSRSEMNVSTLELGDSALYLCASSPRKGLPNEQFFGPGTRLTVL.

A few counts support this clone. CDR3 amino acids: CASSQPTGTGIKLIVQETQYF. Here the CDR3 DNA reads TGTGCCAGCAGCCAACCTACCGGGACAGGGATCAAGCTCATCGTCCAAGAGACCCAGTACTTC. The V gene is TRBV4-2, the J gene TRBJ2-5, with TRBD1 matching over 9 bases. The CDR3 has 21 residues. Germline V lookup: CDR1 LGHNA, CDR2 YNFKEQ. V trimming: 2 bases; J trimming: 1 base; junction bases outside the gene matches: 20.